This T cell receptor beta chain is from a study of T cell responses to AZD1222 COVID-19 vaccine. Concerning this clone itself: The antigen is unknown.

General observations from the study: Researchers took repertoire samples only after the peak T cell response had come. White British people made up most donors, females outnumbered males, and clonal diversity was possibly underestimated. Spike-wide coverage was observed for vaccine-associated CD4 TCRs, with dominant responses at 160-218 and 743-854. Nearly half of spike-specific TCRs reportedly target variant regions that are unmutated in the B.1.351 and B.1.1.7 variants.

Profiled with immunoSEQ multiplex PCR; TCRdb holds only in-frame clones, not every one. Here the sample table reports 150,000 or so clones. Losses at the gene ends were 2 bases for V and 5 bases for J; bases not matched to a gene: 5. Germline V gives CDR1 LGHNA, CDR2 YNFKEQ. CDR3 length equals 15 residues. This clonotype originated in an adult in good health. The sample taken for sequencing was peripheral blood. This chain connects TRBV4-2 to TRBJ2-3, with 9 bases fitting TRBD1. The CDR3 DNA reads TGTGCCAGCAGCCAAACAGGGGGCGCGAGAGATACGCAGTATTTT. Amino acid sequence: CASSQTGGARDTQYF.